This is a list of T cell receptor beta chains from one sample in a study of T-cell reconstitution after alpha-beta-depleted transplantation in children. TCRdb itself ran the PCR reads through MiXCR, one entry per CDR3 protein. The repertoire includes around 490,000 distinct CDR3 sequences, approximately 10% of them detected once, and about 15% sits in the top ten. Material: PBMCs, mostly from graft donor cells, obtained 180 days after TCRalphabeta/CD19-depleted stem cell transplant. These receptors originate from a female patient aged 2-15 years who had a stem cell transplant for aplastic anemia, so the T cells may come from the graft donor. Each CDR3 is given with its conserved first and last residue. D genes are given only for firm matches. Clone size appears in some rows only: once, few, many, or a class for an expanded clone.

J	V	D	size	DNA	CDR3
TRBJ2-1	TRBV7-9	TRBD1	-	TGTGCCGGACAGGGGTCTGTGGATGAGCAGTTCTTC	CAGQGSVDEQFF
TRBJ2-5	TRBV7-2	-	many	TGTGCCAGCAGCTTATCACTAGGCTCAGGGACCCAGTACTTC	CASSLSLGSGTQYF
TRBJ2-2	TRBV7-6	-	few	TGTGCCAGCAGCGGACAGCCCCCCGGGGAGCTGTTTTTT	CASSGQPPGELFF
TRBJ1-1	TRBV5-1	-	few	TGCGCCAGCAGCGTGAGTTGGGCCATGAACACTGAAGCTTTCTTT	CASSVSWAMNTEAFF
TRBJ1-2	TRBV6-4	-	-	TGTGCCAGCAGCCCCGGGAGGGAGTGGGGCTATGGCTACACCTTC	CASSPGREWGYGYTF
TRBJ1-2	TRBV7-9	TRBD1	-	TGTGCCAGCAGTTCAGGTCGACAGGGGGCCGATGGCTACACCTTC	CASSSGRQGADGYTF
TRBJ2-3	TRBV5-1	-	-	TGCGCCAGCAGCTTGCTCGAGGGGGTTTTTACCACAGATACGCAGTATTTT	CASSLLEGVFTTDTQYF
TRBJ2-5	TRBV9	TRBD2	few	TGTGCCAGCTCAGGGACTAGTCAAGAGACCCAGTACTTC	CASSGTSQETQYF
TRBJ1-6	TRBV5-6	-	few	TGTGCCAGCAGCGCCGACCCTAATTCACCCCTCCACTTT	CASSADPNSPLHF
TRBJ1-1	TRBV7-9	TRBD1	-	TGTGCCAGCAGCTTAGATCCGGGACAGGGGGCGCCGGAAGCTTTCTTT	CASSLDPGQGAPEAFF
TRBJ1-1	TRBV5-1	TRBD1	-	TGCGCCAGCAGCTTGGCCCTCGGGACAGCTACCGAAGCTTTCTTT	CASSLALGTATEAFF
TRBJ1-1	TRBV21-1	-	few	TGTGCCAGCAGCAAAGGCACAGGGGCGGAAACTGAAGCTTTCTTT	CASSKGTGAETEAFF
TRBJ2-2	TRBV20-1	-	-	TGCAGTGCCGGACCGAACACCGGGGAGCTGTTTTTT	CSAGPNTGELFF
TRBJ2-1	TRBV19	-	-	TGTGCCAGTAGTATTATGAATGAGCAGTTCTTC	CASSIMNEQFF
TRBJ2-4	TRBV5-1	TRBD2	few	TGCGCCAGCAGCTCGACCAGCGGGGCGGGAAACATTCAGTACTTC	CASSSTSGAGNIQYF
TRBJ2-1	TRBV7-9	TRBD2	-	TGTGCCAGCAGTCCTCGACTAGCGGGAGGGACCAATGAGCAGTTCTTC	CASSPRLAGGTNEQFF
TRBJ1-2	TRBV29-1	-	-	TGCAGCGTTGAGCTGGACGTTAGGAACTATGGCTACACCTTC	CSVELDVRNYGYTF